A selection of T cell receptor beta chains follows, all from one sample in a study of cytomegalovirus exposure and HLA in healthy donors. The data were produced by immunoSEQ multiplex PCR, yet TCRdb's version contains in-frame clones alone and is incomplete. The table has 100,000 or so clones, 75% seen once. The source material was PBMCs. Source of these receptors: a woman under 30 in good health and CMV-seropositive. CDR3s include the opening cysteine and the closing phenylalanine or tryptophan. Each record gives: J gene, V gene, clone size, D gene, CDR3 DNA, CDR3 protein. A D gene is named only where the DNA matches it firmly. Clone size is not always given. Where it is, it says once, few, many or a class for expanded clones.

>TRBJ2-1|TRBV7-9|NA|TRBD1
TGTGCCAGCAGCGGGACCGGGACAGGGGGCAGAAATGAGCAGTTCTTC
CASSGTGTGGRNEQFF
>TRBJ2-3|TRBV7-9|NA|NA
TGTGCCAGCAGCTCTACCCAAGATACGCAGTATTTT
CASSSTQDTQYF
>TRBJ1-2|TRBV9|NA|TRBD1
TGTGCCAGCAGCGTCGGAACAGGGGGCGGCTACACCTTC
CASSVGTGGGYTF
>TRBJ2-6|TRBV5-1|NA|NA
TGCGCCAGCAGCACATCAGGGACTGGGGCCAACGTCCTGACTTTC
CASSTSGTGANVLTF
>TRBJ2-7|TRBV18|once|TRBD2
TGTGCCAGCTCACCGGGACTAGCGGGAGGAGGCTCCTACGAGCAGTACTTC
CASSPGLAGGGSYEQYF
>TRBJ1-3|TRBV6-5|NA|NA
TGTGCCAGCGGCAGGCCAGGAACCATATATTTT
CASGRPGTIYF
>TRBJ1-3|TRBV6-5|few|TRBD1
TGTGCCAGCAGCAAACAGGGGGCTCGTGGAAACACCATATATTTT
CASSKQGARGNTIYF
>TRBJ2-5|TRBV27|NA|TRBD2
TGTGCCAGCGGACCCGGAGTGAGGGGAGGGGAGACCCAGTACTTC
CASGPGVRGGETQYF
>TRBJ1-1|TRBV11-3|NA|TRBD1
TGTGCCAGCAGCCTAAACAGGGGGACTGAAGCTTTCTTT
CASSLNRGTEAFF
>TRBJ1-1|TRBV6-5|NA|NA
TGTGCCAGCAGTTTCGGGTCCTTAACGGACACTGAAGCTTTCTTT
CASSFGSLTDTEAFF
>TRBJ2-5|TRBV9|few|TRBD2
TGTGCCAGCAGCATGAACAGCGGGAGAGGAGAGACCCAGTACTTC
CASSMNSGRGETQYF
>TRBJ2-5|TRBV19|NA|TRBD2
TGTGCCACCAAAAGGGGAGGGGTAGCAGAGACCCAGTACTTC
CATKRGGVAETQYF
>TRBJ2-1|TRBV5-1|NA|NA
TGCGCCAGCAGCTTCACAGGCAGCTCCTACAATGAGCAGTTCTTC
CASSFTGSSYNEQFF
>TRBJ2-1|TRBV7-6|NA|TRBD2
TGTGCCAGCAGCTTAGCGACTAGCGGGACCTACAATGAGCAGTTCTTC
CASSLATSGTYNEQFF
>TRBJ1-5|TRBV19|NA|TRBD1
TGTGCCAGTAGGACGGGACAGACTACTTATAGCAATCAGCCCCAGCATTTT
CASRTGQTTYSNQPQHF
>TRBJ2-5|TRBV29-1|NA|NA
TGCAGCGTCCGAGGAGGCTCATCGGAAAAAGAGACCCAGTACTTC
CSVRGGSSEKETQYF
>TRBJ2-5|TRBV9|NA|TRBD2
TGTGCCAGCAGCGTACTAGAGTCCGGCGGGAGGGCCGGCGAGACCCAGTACTTC
CASSVLESGGRAGETQYF
>TRBJ2-1|TRBV28|NA|NA
TGTGCCAGCAGTTTAGGGCAGGGGAACAATGAGCAGTTCTTC
CASSLGQGNNEQFF
>TRBJ2-7|TRBV2|NA|NA
TGTGCCAGCAGTGAAGCGCCCAGCGGCTCCTACGAGCAGTACTTC
CASSEAPSGSYEQYF
>TRBJ1-1|TRBV19|NA|NA
TGTGCCAGTAGTATAGTGGACAGACCCACTGAAGCTTTCTTT
CASSIVDRPTEAFF
>TRBJ2-1|TRBV7-7|NA|NA
TGTGCTAGCAGCTTAGGCCCAGACAATGAGCAGTTCTTC
CASSLGPDNEQFF
>TRBJ2-5|TRBV4-1|NA|TRBD1
TGCGCCAGCAGCCGCCAGGGGGCGGACATCTTCCAAGAGACCCAGTACTTC
CASSRQGADIFQETQYF
>TRBJ2-3|TRBV28|NA|NA
TGTGCCAGCAGTTTATGGTCATTAAAGAGGGCAGGAGAAAGCACAGATACGCAGTATTTT
CASSLWSLKRAGESTDTQYF